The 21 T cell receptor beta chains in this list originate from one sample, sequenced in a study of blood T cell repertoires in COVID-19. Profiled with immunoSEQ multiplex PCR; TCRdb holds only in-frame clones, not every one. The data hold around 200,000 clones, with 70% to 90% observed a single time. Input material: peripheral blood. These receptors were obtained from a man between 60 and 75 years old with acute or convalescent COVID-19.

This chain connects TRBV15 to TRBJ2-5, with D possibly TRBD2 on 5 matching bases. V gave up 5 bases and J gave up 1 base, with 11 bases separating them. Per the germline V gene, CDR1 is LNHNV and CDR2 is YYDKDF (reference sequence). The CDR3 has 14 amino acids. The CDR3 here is CATSETGIQETQYF. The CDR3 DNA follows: TGTGCCACCAGCGAAACCGGGATCCAAGAGACCCAGTACTTC.

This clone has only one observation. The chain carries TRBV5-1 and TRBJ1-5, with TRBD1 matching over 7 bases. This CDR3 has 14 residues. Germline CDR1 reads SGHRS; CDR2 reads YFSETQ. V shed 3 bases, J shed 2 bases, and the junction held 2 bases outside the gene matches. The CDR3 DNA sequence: TGCGCCAGCAGCTCCGGACAGGGCAATCAGCCCCAGCATTTT. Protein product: CASSSGQGNQPQHF.

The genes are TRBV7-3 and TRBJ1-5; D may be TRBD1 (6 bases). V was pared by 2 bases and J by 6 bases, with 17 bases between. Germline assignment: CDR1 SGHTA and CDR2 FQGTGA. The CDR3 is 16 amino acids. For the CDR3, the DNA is TGTGCCAGCAGCTTAGGTCGGCAGGGCAGGGGTCAGCCCCAGCATTTT. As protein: CASSLGRQGRGQPQHF.

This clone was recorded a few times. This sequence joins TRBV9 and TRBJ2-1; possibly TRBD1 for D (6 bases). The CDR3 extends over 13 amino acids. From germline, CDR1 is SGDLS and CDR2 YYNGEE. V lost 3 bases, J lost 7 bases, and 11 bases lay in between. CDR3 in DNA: TGTGCCAGCAGCGGACAACAGGGAAATGAGCAGTTCTTC. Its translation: CASSGQQGNEQFF.

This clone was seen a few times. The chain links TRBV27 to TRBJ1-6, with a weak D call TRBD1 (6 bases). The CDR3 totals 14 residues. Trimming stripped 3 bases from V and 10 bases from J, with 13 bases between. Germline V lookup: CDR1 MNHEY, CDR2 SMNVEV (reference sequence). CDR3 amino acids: CASSFGQRGSPLHF. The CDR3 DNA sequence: TGTGCCAGCAGTTTCGGGCAAAGGGGGTCACCCCTCCACTTT.

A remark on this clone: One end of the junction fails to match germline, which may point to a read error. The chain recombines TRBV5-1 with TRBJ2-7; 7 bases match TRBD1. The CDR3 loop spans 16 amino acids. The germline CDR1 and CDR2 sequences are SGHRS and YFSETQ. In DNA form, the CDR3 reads TGCGCCAGCACCTTGGGAGAACAGACAGGGTCAGTCGAGCAGTACTTC. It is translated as CASTLGEQTGSVEQYF.

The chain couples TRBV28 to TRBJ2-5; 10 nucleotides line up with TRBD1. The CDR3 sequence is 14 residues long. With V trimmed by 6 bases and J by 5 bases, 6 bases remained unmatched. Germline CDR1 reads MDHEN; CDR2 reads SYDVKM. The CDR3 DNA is TGTGCCAGCAGGACAGACAGGGGGCGTGAGACCCAGTACTTC. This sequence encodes CASRTDRGRETQYF.

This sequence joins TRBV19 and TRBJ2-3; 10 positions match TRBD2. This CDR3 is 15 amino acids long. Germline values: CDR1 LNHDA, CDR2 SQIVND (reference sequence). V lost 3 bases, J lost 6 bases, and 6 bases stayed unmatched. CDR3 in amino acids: CASSMLAGAGDTQYF. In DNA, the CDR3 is TGTGCCAGTAGTATGCTAGCGGGAGCTGGGGATACGCAGTATTTT.

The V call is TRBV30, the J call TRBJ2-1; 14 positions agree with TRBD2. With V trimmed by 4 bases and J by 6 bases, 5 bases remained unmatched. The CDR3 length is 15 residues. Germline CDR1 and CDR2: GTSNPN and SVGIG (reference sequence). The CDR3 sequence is CAWTGLAGEGNEQFF. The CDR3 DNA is TGTGCCTGGACGGGACTAGCGGGAGAAGGCAATGAGCAGTTCTTC.

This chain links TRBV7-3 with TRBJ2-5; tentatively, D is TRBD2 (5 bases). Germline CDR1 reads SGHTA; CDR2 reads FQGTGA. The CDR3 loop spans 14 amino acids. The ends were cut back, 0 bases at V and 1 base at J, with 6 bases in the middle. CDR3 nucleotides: TGTGCCAGCAGCTTAACGGGGAGCCAAGAGACCCAGTACTTC. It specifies CASSLTGSQETQYF.

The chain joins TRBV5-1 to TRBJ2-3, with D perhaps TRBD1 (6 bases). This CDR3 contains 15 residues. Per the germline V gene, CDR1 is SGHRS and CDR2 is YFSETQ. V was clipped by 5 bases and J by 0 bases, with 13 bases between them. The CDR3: CASRKTGLSTDTQYF. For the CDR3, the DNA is TGCGCCAGCAGGAAGACAGGTCTTAGCACAGATACGCAGTATTTT.

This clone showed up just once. Here the CDR3 DNA reads TGTGCCAGCAGCTCCTACCGACAGGGGAGATTCTACGAGCAGTACTTC. It encodes CASSSYRQGRFYEQYF. The rearrangement links TRBV11-2 to TRBJ2-7; 8 bases match TRBD1. From germline, CDR1 is SGHAT and CDR2 FQNNGV. With 4 bases clipped from V and 3 bases from J, the junction kept 11 bases outside the gene matches. The CDR3 spans 16 residues.

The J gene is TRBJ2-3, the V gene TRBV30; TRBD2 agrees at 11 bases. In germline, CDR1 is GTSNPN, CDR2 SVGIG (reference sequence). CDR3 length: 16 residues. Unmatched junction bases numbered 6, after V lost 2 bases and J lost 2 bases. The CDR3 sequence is CAWSLRTSGSTDTQYF. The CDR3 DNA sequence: TGTGCCTGGAGTCTCAGGACTAGCGGGTCCACAGATACGCAGTATTTT.

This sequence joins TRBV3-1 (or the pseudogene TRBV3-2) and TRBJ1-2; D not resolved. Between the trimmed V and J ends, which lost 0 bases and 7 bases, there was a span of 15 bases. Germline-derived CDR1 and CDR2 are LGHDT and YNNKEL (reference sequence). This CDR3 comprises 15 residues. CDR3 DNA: TGTGCCAGCAGCCAAGATCGAAAAGGGAGCGCTGGCTACACCTTC. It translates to CASSQDRKGSAGYTF.

CDR3 DNA: TGTGCCAGCAGTGGGACTAGCGGGAGTGGTGGAGAGACCCAGTACTTC. Residues: CASSGTSGSGGETQYF. This rearrangement joins TRBV6-1 to TRBJ2-5, with 13 bases aligning to TRBD2. This CDR3 is 16 amino acids long. Germline CDR1 is MNHNS and CDR2 is SASEGT. The V gene end was trimmed by 4 bases and the J gene end by 4 bases; junction bases not matched to a gene: 6.

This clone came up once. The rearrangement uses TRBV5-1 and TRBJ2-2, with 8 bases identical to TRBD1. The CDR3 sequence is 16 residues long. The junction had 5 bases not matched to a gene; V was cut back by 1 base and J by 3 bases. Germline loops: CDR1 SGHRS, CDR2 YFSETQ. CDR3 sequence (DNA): TGCGCCAGCAGCTTGCAGCAGGGGGCGGACACCGGGGAGCTGTTTTTT. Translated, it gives CASSLQQGADTGELFF.

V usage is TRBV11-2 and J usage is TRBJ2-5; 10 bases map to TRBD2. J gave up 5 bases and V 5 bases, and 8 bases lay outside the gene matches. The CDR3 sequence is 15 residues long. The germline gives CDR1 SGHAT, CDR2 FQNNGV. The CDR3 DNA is TGTGCCAGCAGCCCGAGGACTAGCGGTAGTGAGACCCAGTACTTC. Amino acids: CASSPRTSGSETQYF.

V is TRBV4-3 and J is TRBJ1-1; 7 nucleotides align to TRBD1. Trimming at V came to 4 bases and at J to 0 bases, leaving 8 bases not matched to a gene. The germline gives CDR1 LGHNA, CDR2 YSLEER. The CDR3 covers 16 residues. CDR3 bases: TGCGCCAGCAGCCCCAGTCCCGGGACAGTGAACACTGAAGCTTTCTTT. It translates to CASSPSPGTVNTEAFF.

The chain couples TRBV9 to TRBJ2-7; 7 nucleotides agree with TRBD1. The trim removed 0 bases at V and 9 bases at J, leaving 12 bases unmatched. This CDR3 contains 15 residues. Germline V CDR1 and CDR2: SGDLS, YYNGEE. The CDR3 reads CASSVESGAAGGQYF. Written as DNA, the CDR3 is TGTGCCAGCAGCGTAGAATCAGGGGCAGCAGGGGGGCAGTACTTC.

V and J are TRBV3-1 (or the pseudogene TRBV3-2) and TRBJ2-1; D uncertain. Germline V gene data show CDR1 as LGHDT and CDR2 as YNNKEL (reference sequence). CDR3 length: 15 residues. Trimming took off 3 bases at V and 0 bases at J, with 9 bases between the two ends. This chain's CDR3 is CASSQSYSSYNEQFF. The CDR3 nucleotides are TGTGCCAGCAGCCAGTCTTACAGCTCCTACAATGAGCAGTTCTTC.

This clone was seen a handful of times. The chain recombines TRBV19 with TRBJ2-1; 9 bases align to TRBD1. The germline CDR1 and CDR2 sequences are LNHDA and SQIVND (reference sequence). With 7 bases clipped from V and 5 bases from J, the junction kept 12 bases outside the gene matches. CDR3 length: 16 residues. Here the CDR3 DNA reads TGTGCCAGTACCCCATCGACAGGGGGTATCCACAATGAGCAGTTCTTC. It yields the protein CASTPSTGGIHNEQFF.